The 21 T cell receptor beta chains below come from one sample, sequenced in a study of OX40 agonist ivuxolimab in advanced cancers. Assay: immunoSEQ multiplex PCR; the TCRdb copy retains only in-frame clones and omits some. The sample consists of approximately 60,000 clones, 65% to 90% of them appearing once. The sample consisted of CD4+ or CD8+ T cells sorted from blood, taken in a trial of the OX40 agonist ivuxolimab. Receptors originate from an adult with an advanced solid tumor such as melanoma, head and neck, liver or kidney cancer.

This clone was seen only once. This sequence joins TRBV10-3 and TRBJ1-1, with D perhaps matching TRBD1 (6 bases). The CDR3 has 15 amino acids. The V gene lost 0 bases and the J gene lost 5 bases, with 13 bases spanning the gap. Germline V gene sequence: CDR1 ENHRY, CDR2 SYGVKD. DNA for the CDR3: TGTGCCATCAGTGAGTCGAGGCAGGGGAGGACTGAAGCTTTCTTT. Translated, it gives CAISESRQGRTEAFF.

This chain uses TRBV19 with TRBJ2-1; 8 bases line up with TRBD1. The junction had 18 bases not matched to a gene; V was cut back by 4 bases and J by 7 bases. This CDR3 has 18 amino acids. Germline V gene lookup returns CDR1 LNHDA and CDR2 SQIVND (reference sequence). CDR3 in amino acids: CASSTDRGRQGATNEQFF. In nucleotides, the CDR3 is TGTGCCAGTAGTACTGATAGGGGTAGGCAGGGGGCTACGAATGAGCAGTTCTTC.

The chain employs TRBV6-1 and TRBJ1-5, with 9 bases identical to TRBD1. V lost 5 bases and J lost 5; bases outside the gene matches: 4. This CDR3 comprises 14 residues. The germline gives CDR1 MNHNS, CDR2 SASEGT. The CDR3 DNA follows: TGTGCCAGCAGTTCGACAGGGGGACATCAGCCCCAGCATTTT. It yields the protein CASSSTGGHQPQHF.

This sequence joins TRBV5-1 and TRBJ2-7; TRBD1 might be the D (6 bases). The CDR3 contains 16 residues. V dropped 2 bases and J dropped 2 bases, with 17 bases sitting between them. Germline V lookup: CDR1 SGHRS, CDR2 YFSETQ. CDR3 in DNA: TGCGCCAGCAGCTTCCTCCGGGACAAGTCCCCCTACGAGCAGTACTTC. Its translation: CASSFLRDKSPYEQYF.

The chain combines TRBV4-2 with TRBJ2-1; D might be TRBD2 (6 bases). Trimming took off 4 bases at V and 0 bases at J, with 13 bases between the two ends. The V gene's germline CDR1 is LGHNA and CDR2 YNFKEQ. The CDR3 consists of 16 residues. The CDR3, as DNA: TGTGCCAGCAGCCGCCGGCCTAGCGACTCCTACAATGAGCAGTTCTTC. Its protein product is CASSRRPSDSYNEQFF.

This chain connects TRBV30 to TRBJ1-4; 8 bases align to TRBD1. V dropped 3 bases and J dropped 5; count of bases not matched to a gene: 8. The length of the CDR3 is 15 residues. Germline CDR1 reads GTSNPN; CDR2 reads SVGIG (reference sequence). This chain's CDR3 is CAWSHRDRTNEKLFF. DNA for the CDR3: TGTGCCTGGAGCCACAGGGACAGGACCAATGAAAAACTGTTTTTT. Together with reference TRBV30 and TRBJ1-4, the CDR3 gives the full variable domain: SQTIHQWPATLVQPVGSPLSLECTVEGTSNPNLYWYRQAAGRGLQLLFYSVGIGQISSEVPQNLSASRPQDRQFILSSKKLLLSDSGFYLCAWSHRDRTNEKLFFGSGTQLSVL.

CDR3 sequence (DNA): TGTGCCAGCAGCTTCTTCGTAGGACAGGGAGGTCGCAATGAGCAGTTCTTC. Translation gives CASSFFVGQGGRNEQFF. The chain recombines TRBV7-9 with TRBJ2-1, with TRBD1 identical over 8 bases. This CDR3 contains 17 residues. V shed 3 bases and J 6 bases; nucleotides not matched to a gene: 13. The germline V gene encodes CDR1 SEHNR and CDR2 FQNEAQ (reference sequence).

This chain uses TRBV6-5 with TRBJ1-2; 9 bases agree with TRBD1. V dropped 2 bases and J dropped 3; count of bases not matched to a gene: 7. This CDR3 comprises 16 residues. CDR1 is MNHEY and CDR2 is SVGAGI in the germline V gene. The CDR3 loop reads CASSYAPGQGHYGYTF. The CDR3 DNA reads TGTGCCAGCAGTTACGCCCCGGGACAGGGACACTATGGCTACACCTTC.

In DNA form, the CDR3 reads TGTGCCAGCTCACCACGGACTAAGGCCTACAATGAGCAGTTCTTC. Translating gives CASSPRTKAYNEQFF. This chain connects TRBV18 to TRBJ2-1, with D tentatively TRBD2 (6 bases). Trimming left V 1 base short and J 2 bases short, with 9 bases between. CDR3 length equals 15 residues. Germline V CDR1 and CDR2: KGHSH, LQKENI.

This chain connects TRBV5-1 to TRBJ2-5; either TRBD1 or TRBD2 may fit D (6 bases each). Germline-derived CDR1 and CDR2 are SGHRS and YFSETQ. With 2 bases removed from V and 5 bases from J, the gap between germline ends came to 10 bases. There are 13 residues in the CDR3. Written as DNA, the CDR3 is TGCGCCAGCAGCTTAGGGGGGCCGGAGACCCAGTACTTC. It yields the protein CASSLGGPETQYF.

The chain employs TRBV6-5 and TRBJ1-6, with 9 bases identical to TRBD1. Germline CDR1 is MNHEY and CDR2 is SVGAGI. V lost 6 bases, J lost 9 bases, and 6 bases stayed unmatched. This CDR3 spans 14 amino acids. CDR3 region: CASRGQGSISPLHF. The CDR3 DNA reads as TGTGCCAGCAGGGGACAGGGTTCGATTTCACCCCTCCACTTT.

V is TRBV29-1 and J is TRBJ2-1, with TRBD2 matching 13 bases. V lost 4 bases to trimming and J lost 7 bases; unmatched junction nucleotides: 10. This CDR3 is 16 amino acids long. Per germline, CDR1 SQVTM and CDR2 ANQGSEA. The DNA for the CDR3 is TGCAGCGTTGCTGCTACTAGCGGGGGGGCGGGTAATGAGCAGTTCTTC. Translating gives CSVAATSGGAGNEQFF.

V and J are TRBV2 and TRBJ2-1; no clear D. Germline assignment: CDR1 SNHLY and CDR2 FYNNEI. The V gene lost 5 bases and the J gene lost 4 bases, with 9 bases spanning the gap. CDR3 length: 13 residues. The CDR3 DNA reads as TGTGCCAGCAGTTTGACGATTTACAATGAGCAGTTCTTC. It translates to CASSLTIYNEQFF.

V gene TRBV27 combines with J gene TRBJ1-5; 9 bases are shared with TRBD1. CDR3 length equals 16 residues. V lost 4 bases, J lost 2 bases, and 6 bases stayed unmatched. CDR1 is MNHEY, CDR2 SMNVEV, per germline (reference sequence). The DNA for the CDR3 is TGTGCCAGCAGTTCAACAGGGGGCGTTGGCAATCAGCCCCAGCATTTT. This sequence encodes CASSSTGGVGNQPQHF.

The chain links TRBV5-1 to TRBJ2-5, with TRBD1 matching over 7 bases. The J call may not be correct, given that the DNA end is closer to TRBJ2-7. Germline V gene data show CDR1 as SGHRS and CDR2 as YFSETQ. This CDR3 is built from 15 residues. The CDR3 is CASSFTGDPSYEQYF. The CDR3 DNA reads as TGCGCCAGCAGCTTCACAGGGGATCCTAGCTACGAGCAGTACTTC.

J is TRBJ2-2 and V is TRBV14; no clear D. Germline assignment: CDR1 SGHDN and CDR2 FVKESK. This CDR3 has 15 residues. Trimming took off 6 bases at V and 8 bases at J, with 19 bases between the two ends. Here the CDR3 reads CASRSLEPSPGELFF. CDR3 in DNA: TGTGCCAGCAGGAGCCTTGAGCCCAGCCCTGGGGAGCTGTTTTTT.

The rearrangement joins TRBV2 to TRBJ2-3; no clear D. The V gene's germline CDR1 is SNHLY and CDR2 FYNNEI. The CDR3 consists of 13 residues. V dropped 6 bases and J dropped 1 base, with 8 bases sitting between them. Here the CDR3 DNA reads TGTGCCAGCAGCTATGGTCGCACAGATACGCAGTATTTT. Translating it yields CASSYGRTDTQYF.

This clone was seen just once. The CDR3 sequence: CASSLAGPAGGAFF. The CDR3 nucleotides are TGTGCCAGCAGCTTAGCGGGACCCGCAGGGGGAGCTTTCTTT. The chain carries TRBV7-9 and TRBJ1-1; 7 nucleotides agree with TRBD1. The CDR3 consists of 14 residues. Germline lookup yields CDR1 SEHNR and CDR2 FQNEAQ (reference sequence). V shed 0 bases and J 10 bases; nucleotides not matched to a gene: 8.

This clone showed up just a few times. This chain links TRBV6-5 with TRBJ2-3, with TRBD2 as a possible D gene (6 bases). CDR3 length: 12 amino acids. Trimming pared 8 bases from V and 0 bases from J, leaving 6 bases between. Per the germline V gene, CDR1 is MNHEY and CDR2 is SVGAGI. CDR3 residues: CASGTSTDTQYF. Here the CDR3 DNA reads TGTGCCAGCGGGACTAGCACAGATACGCAGTATTTT.

Only a few counts were recorded for this clone. The chain is built from TRBV10-2 and TRBJ2-7, with a tentative D call TRBD2 (6 bases). With 6 bases removed from V and 0 bases from J, the gap between germline ends came to 18 bases. Looked up from germline, CDR1 is WSHSY and CDR2 is SAAADI. The CDR3 contains 16 residues. The DNA of the CDR3 is TGCGCCAGCAGAGGTAGGGCGGGGACGAGCTCCTACGAGCAGTACTTC. It is translated as CASRGRAGTSSYEQYF.

This rearrangement joins TRBV7-2 to TRBJ1-3, with D hard to call. The V end lost 1 base, the J end lost 7 bases, and 8 bases lay between the germline ends. The length of the CDR3 is 13 residues. Per germline, CDR1 SGHTA and CDR2 FQGNSA. CDR3: CASSLDSFNTIYF. The CDR3 nucleotides are TGTGCCAGCAGCTTAGACAGCTTCAACACCATATATTTT.